These 20 T cell receptor beta chains originate from one sample sequenced in a study of blood T cell repertoires in COVID-19. The table came from immunoSEQ multiplex PCR; TCRdb's copy has only in-frame clones and leaves some out. This table holds around 260,000 clones, approximately 85% found once. What was sequenced was peripheral blood. These receptors originate from a human donor with COVID-19, enrolled during active disease. The donor label of this sample is uncertain.

Points on this clone: Other DNA sequences of this sample code for an identical CDR3. The chain recombines TRBV19 with TRBJ2-2, with D perhaps matching TRBD2 (6 bases). V lost 6 bases, J lost 2 bases, and 13 bases lay in between. The CDR3 extends over 15 amino acids. The V gene's germline CDR1 is LNHDA and CDR2 SQIVND (reference sequence). The CDR3 coding sequence is TGTGCCAGTAGCATACCGGGACTTAACACCGGGGAGCTGTTTTTT. Translation gives CASSIPGLNTGELFF.

The V and J genes are TRBV19 and TRBJ1-2; TRBD1 aligns across 7 bases. Germline assignment: CDR1 LNHDA and CDR2 SQIVND (reference sequence). The CDR3 runs to 15 residues. The ends lost 5 bases at V and 4 bases at J; junction bases unmatched: 10. CDR3 region: CASSSSAGGFYGYTF. Written as DNA, the CDR3 is TGTGCCAGTAGTTCGTCGGCAGGGGGTTTCTATGGCTACACCTTC. Supplemented by reference TRBV19 and TRBJ1-2, the full variable domain reads DGGITQSPKYLFRKEGQNVTLSCEQNLNHDAMYWYRQDPGQGLRLIYYSQIVNDFQKGDIAEGYSVSREKKESFPLTVTSAQKNPTAFYLCASSSSAGGFYGYTFGSGTRLTVV.

This chain uses TRBV7-2 with TRBJ2-5, with D hard to call. Trimming left V 6 bases short and J 5 bases short, with 7 bases between. Germline CDR1 is SGHTA and CDR2 is FQGNSA. The CDR3 extends over 11 amino acids. CDR3 DNA: TGTGCCAGCAGTCGTTCGGAGACCCAGTACTTC. Translating gives CASSRSETQYF.

The V gene is TRBV5-1, the J gene TRBJ2-5; 10 bases fit TRBD2. CDR1 SGHRS and CDR2 YFSETQ come from the germline V gene. This CDR3 comprises 15 residues. V lost 3 bases, J lost 1 base, and 3 bases stayed unmatched. CDR3 amino acids: CASSSLAGAQETQYF. The CDR3 region has the DNA TGCGCCAGCAGCTCCCTAGCGGGAGCCCAAGAGACCCAGTACTTC.

The table lists this clone with a few counts. The chain has TRBV28 and TRBJ2-3; 9 bases are a match to TRBD1. Germline V lookup: CDR1 MDHEN, CDR2 SYDVKM. The CDR3 spans 14 residues. Germline trimming cut 10 bases from V and 3 bases from J; bases unmatched to any gene: 8. This chain's CDR3 is CATIGTGQTDTQYF. The CDR3 DNA sequence: TGTGCCACCATAGGGACAGGGCAAACAGATACGCAGTATTTT.

CDR3 bases: TGTGCCAGCAGCTTGGGAACAGGGGACGAGCAGTACTTC. It translates to CASSLGTGDEQYF. This chain links TRBV5-4 with TRBJ2-7, with TRBD1 matching 7 bases. The CDR3 length is 13 residues. J gave up 5 bases and V 0 bases, and 2 bases lay outside the gene matches. Germline loops: CDR1 SGHNT, CDR2 YYREEE (reference sequence).

The V gene is TRBV19, the J gene TRBJ2-3, with 11 positions matching TRBD2. With V trimmed by 4 bases and J by 1 base, 4 bases remained unmatched. Germline lookup yields CDR1 LNHDA and CDR2 SQIVND (reference sequence). This CDR3 comprises 16 residues. Here the CDR3 reads CASSNSGRAGTDTQYF. The CDR3 bases are TGTGCCAGTAGTAATAGCGGGAGGGCCGGCACAGATACGCAGTATTTT.

The gene calls are TRBV6-5 and TRBJ1-5; TRBD1 aligns across 9 bases. The germline V gene encodes CDR1 MNHEY and CDR2 SVGAGI. The V gene end was trimmed by 5 bases and the J gene end by 6 bases; junction bases not matched to a gene: 8. CDR3 length: 15 residues. The CDR3, as DNA: TGTGCCAGCAGTAAGGGGACAGGGCAAGGTCAGCCCCAGCATTTT. Amino acids: CASSKGTGQGQPQHF.

The V gene is TRBV29-1, the J gene TRBJ2-7; the match to TRBD1 covers 11 bases. Germline V gene sequence: CDR1 SQVTM, CDR2 ANQGSEA. The CDR3 covers 13 residues. Trimming at V came to 5 bases and at J to 7 bases, leaving 7 bases not matched to a gene. The CDR3 protein is CSVLGQGAGEQYF. In nucleotides, the CDR3 is TGCAGCGTTCTTGGACAGGGGGCTGGGGAGCAGTACTTC.

The chain links TRBV20-1 to TRBJ2-5; no reliable D call. Trimming took 0 bases from V and 9 from J, leaving 8 bases between them. The CDR3 runs 11 residues. Germline CDR1 and CDR2: DFQATT and SNEGSKA (reference sequence). The CDR3 loop reads CSARDGRAQYF. The CDR3 coding sequence is TGCAGTGCTAGAGATGGCCGGGCCCAGTACTTC.

This clone was recorded once. J is TRBJ2-1 and V is TRBV7-3; no clear D. Germline V lookup: CDR1 SGHTA, CDR2 FQGTGA. The V gene lost 5 bases and the J gene lost 6 bases, with 11 bases spanning the gap. This CDR3 spans 13 amino acids. CDR3 in amino acids: CASSLPPVNEQFF. The CDR3 DNA reads TGTGCCAGCAGCCTCCCCCCCGTCAATGAGCAGTTCTTC.

The chain uses TRBV20-1 and TRBJ1-2; 7 bases are shared with TRBD1. Germline-derived CDR1 and CDR2 are DFQATT and SNEGSKA (reference sequence). CDR3 length: 13 amino acids. V lost 3 bases, J lost 7 bases, and 8 bases stayed unmatched. The CDR3 nucleotides read TGCAGTGCTAGTTCTAGGGGGCTGGGTGGCTACACCTTC. Protein: CSASSRGLGGYTF.

J is TRBJ1-1 and V is TRBV6-5, with D hard to call. This CDR3 spans 14 amino acids. Trimming removed 2 bases at V and 0 bases at J, with 7 bases between. Germline V lookup: CDR1 MNHEY, CDR2 SVGAGI. The CDR3 nucleotides are TGTGCCAGCAGTTACAGGAGAATGAACACTGAAGCTTTCTTT. Its protein product is CASSYRRMNTEAFF.

This chain connects TRBV4-1 to TRBJ1-5, with D unclear. With 4 bases removed from V and 4 bases from J, the gap between germline ends came to 14 bases. The CDR3 length is 15 residues. Per germline, CDR1 MGHRA and CDR2 YSYEKL. DNA of the CDR3: TGCGCCAGCAGCCGGACCGGACTGGCGAATCAGCCCCAGCATTTT. Encoded protein: CASSRTGLANQPQHF.

This clone appeared a single time. V gene TRBV6-5 combines with J gene TRBJ1-5, with a tentative D call TRBD1 (6 bases). Trimming took off 2 bases at V and 5 bases at J, with 13 bases between the two ends. The germline gives CDR1 MNHEY, CDR2 SVGAGI. There are 15 residues in the CDR3. The CDR3 sequence: CASSYGTQGHQPQHF. CDR3 DNA sequence: TGTGCCAGCAGTTACGGGACACAGGGTCATCAGCCCCAGCATTTT.

V is TRBV3-1 (or the pseudogene TRBV3-2) and J is TRBJ1-2, with D uncertain. The V and J ends lost 0 bases and 7 bases respectively, with 9 bases between them. The CDR3 spans 13 residues. Germline V gives CDR1 LGHDT, CDR2 YNNKEL (reference sequence). CDR3 sequence reads: CASSQDARSGYTF. In DNA, the CDR3 is TGTGCCAGCAGCCAAGATGCTCGGTCTGGCTACACCTTC.

The V call is TRBV6-6, the J call TRBJ1-3; D gene uncertain. The V gene's germline CDR1 is MNHNY and CDR2 SVGAGI (reference sequence). Trimming took 5 bases from V and 0 from J, leaving 20 bases between them. The CDR3 runs 18 residues. CDR3 protein: CASSPSDGDLDSGNTIYF. CDR3 bases: TGTGCCAGCAGTCCCTCCGACGGAGACCTTGACTCTGGAAACACCATATATTTT.

The chain couples TRBV25-1 to TRBJ1-6; TRBD1 matches at 7 bases. CDR3 length: 17 amino acids. Unmatched junction bases numbered 12, after V lost 3 bases and J lost 7 bases. Germline V gives CDR1 MGHDK, CDR2 SYGVNS. Here the CDR3 reads CASSDGFTGDRNSPLHF. The CDR3 nucleotides are TGTGCCAGCAGTGATGGATTTACAGGGGATCGGAATTCACCCCTCCACTTT.

This clone was detected only once. CDR3 in amino acids: CASSEGPRGEQFF. For the CDR3, the DNA is TGTGCCAGCAGTGAGGGACCCAGGGGAGAGCAGTTCTTC. This rearrangement joins TRBV11-2 to TRBJ2-1; tentatively, D is TRBD1 (6 bases). In germline, CDR1 is SGHAT, CDR2 FQNNGV. This CDR3 has 13 amino acids. The V and J ends lost 6 bases and 10 bases respectively, with 16 bases between them. The variable domain in full, completed from reference TRBV11-2 and TRBJ2-1, reads EAGVAQSPRYKIIEKRQSVAFWCNPISGHATLYWYQQILGQGPKLLIQFQNNGVVDDSQLPKDRFSAERLKGVDSTLKIQPAKLEDSAVYLCASSEGPRGEQFFGPGTRLTVL.

The chain employs TRBV12-3 or TRBV12-4 and TRBJ1-5; a possible D gene is TRBD1 (6 bases). The V end was cut by 5 bases, the J end by 4 bases, with 6 bases between. The CDR3 is 12 amino acids. CDR3 DNA: TGTGCCAGCAGTACAGGGAATCAGCCCCAGCATTTT. It yields the protein CASSTGNQPQHF.